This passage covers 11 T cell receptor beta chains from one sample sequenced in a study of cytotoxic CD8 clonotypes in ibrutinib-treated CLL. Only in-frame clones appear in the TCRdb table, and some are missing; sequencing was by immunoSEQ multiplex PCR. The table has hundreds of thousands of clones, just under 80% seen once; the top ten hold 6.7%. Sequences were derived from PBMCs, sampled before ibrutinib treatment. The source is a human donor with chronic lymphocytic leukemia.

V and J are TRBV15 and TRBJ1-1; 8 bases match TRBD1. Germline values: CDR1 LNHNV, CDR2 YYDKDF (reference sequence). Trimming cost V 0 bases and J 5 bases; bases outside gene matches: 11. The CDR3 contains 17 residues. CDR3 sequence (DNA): TGTGCCACCAGCAGAGACCCCGGTTGGACAGGGATTACTGAAGCTTTCTTT. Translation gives CATSRDPGWTGITEAFF.

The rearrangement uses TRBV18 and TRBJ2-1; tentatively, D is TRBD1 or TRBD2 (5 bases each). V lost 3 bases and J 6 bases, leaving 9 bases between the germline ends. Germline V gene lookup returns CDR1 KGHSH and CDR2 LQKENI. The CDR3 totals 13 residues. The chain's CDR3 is CASSPIGANEQFF. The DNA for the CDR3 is TGTGCCAGCTCACCCATCGGGGCCAATGAGCAGTTCTTC.

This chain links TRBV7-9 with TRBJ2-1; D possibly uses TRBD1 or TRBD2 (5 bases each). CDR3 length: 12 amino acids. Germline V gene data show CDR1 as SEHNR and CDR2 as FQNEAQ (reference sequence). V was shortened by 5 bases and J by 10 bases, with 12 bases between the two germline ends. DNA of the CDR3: TGTGCCAGCAGCACGGGGACGAGAGAGCAGTTCTTC. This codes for CASSTGTREQFF.

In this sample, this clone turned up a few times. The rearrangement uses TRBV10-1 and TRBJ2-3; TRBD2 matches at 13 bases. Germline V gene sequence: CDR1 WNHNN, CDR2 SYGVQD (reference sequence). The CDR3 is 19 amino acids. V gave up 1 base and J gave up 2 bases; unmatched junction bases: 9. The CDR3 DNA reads TGCGCCAGCAGTGAGTTCCCGCGGACTAGCGGGAGTGTCACAGATACGCAGTATTTT. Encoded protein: CASSEFPRTSGSVTDTQYF.

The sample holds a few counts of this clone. The CDR3 DNA is TGTGCCAGCAGCCACCGGGCTAATGAGCAGTTCTTC. As protein: CASSHRANEQFF. The chain links TRBV27 to TRBJ2-1; D call uncertain. The V and J ends lost 6 bases and 7 bases respectively, with 10 bases between them. Germline CDR1 reads MNHEY; CDR2 reads SMNVEV (reference sequence). CDR3 length equals 12 residues.

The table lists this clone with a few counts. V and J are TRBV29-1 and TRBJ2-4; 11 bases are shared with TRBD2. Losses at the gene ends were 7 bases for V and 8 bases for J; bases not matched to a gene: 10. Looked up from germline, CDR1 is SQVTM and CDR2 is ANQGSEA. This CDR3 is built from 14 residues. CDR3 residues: CSARPGLAADIQYF. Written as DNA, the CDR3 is TGCAGCGCCCGACCGGGACTAGCGGCTGACATTCAGTACTTC.

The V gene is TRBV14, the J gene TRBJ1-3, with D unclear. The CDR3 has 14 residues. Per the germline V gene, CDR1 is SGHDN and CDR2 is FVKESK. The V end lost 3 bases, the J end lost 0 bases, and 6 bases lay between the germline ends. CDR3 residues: CASSQSGSGNTIYF. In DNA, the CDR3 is TGTGCCAGCAGCCAGTCCGGCTCTGGAAACACCATATATTTT.

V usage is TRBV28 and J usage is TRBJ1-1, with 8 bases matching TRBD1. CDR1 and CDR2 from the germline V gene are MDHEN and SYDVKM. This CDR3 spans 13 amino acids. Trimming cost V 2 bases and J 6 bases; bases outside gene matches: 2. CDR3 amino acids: CASSLQGASEAFF. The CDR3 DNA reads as TGTGCCAGCAGTTTACAGGGGGCGTCTGAAGCTTTCTTT.

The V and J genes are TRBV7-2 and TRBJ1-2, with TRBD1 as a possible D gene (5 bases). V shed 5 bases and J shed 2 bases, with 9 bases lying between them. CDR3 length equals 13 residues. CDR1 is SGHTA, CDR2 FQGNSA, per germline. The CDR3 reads CASSPDRNYGYTF. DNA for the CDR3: TGTGCCAGCAGCCCCGACAGAAACTATGGCTACACCTTC.

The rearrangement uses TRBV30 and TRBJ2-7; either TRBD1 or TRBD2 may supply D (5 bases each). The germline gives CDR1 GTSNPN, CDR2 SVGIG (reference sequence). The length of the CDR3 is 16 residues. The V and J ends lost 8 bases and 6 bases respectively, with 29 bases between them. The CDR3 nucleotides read TGTGCCAGCTCCAGGGTTCCCATAAGTGGGGGTGCCGAGCAGTACTTC. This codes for CASSRVPISGGAEQYF.

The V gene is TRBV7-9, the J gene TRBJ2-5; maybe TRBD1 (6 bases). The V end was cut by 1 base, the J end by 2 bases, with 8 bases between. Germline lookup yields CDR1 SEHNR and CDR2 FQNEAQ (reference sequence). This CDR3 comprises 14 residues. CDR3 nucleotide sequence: TGTGCCAGCAGCTTAGGAGGGGGACAAGAGACCCAGTACTTC. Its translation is CASSLGGGQETQYF.